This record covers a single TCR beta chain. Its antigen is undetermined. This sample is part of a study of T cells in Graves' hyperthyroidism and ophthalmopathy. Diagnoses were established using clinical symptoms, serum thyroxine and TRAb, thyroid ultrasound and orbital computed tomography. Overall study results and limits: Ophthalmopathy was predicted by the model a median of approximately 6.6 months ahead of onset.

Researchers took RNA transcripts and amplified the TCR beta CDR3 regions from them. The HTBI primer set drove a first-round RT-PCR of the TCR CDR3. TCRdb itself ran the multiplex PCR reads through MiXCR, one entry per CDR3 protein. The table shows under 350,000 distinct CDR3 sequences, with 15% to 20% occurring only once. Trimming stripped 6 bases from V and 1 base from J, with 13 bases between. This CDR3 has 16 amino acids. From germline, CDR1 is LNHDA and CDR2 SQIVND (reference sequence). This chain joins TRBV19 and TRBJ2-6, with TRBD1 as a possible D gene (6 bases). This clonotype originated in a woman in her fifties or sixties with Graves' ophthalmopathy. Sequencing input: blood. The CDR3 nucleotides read TGTGCCAGTAGCTACCTCCAGGGGTCTGGGGCCAACGTCCTGACTTTC. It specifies CASSYLQGSGANVLTF.